This passage covers 24 T cell receptor beta chains from one sample sequenced in a study of blood T cell repertoires in COVID-19. Assay used: immunoSEQ multiplex PCR; TCRdb lists only in-frame clones, some missing. The sample lists tens of thousands of clones, more than 65% occurring once. The material sequenced was peripheral blood. Receptors originate from an elderly man with active or convalescent COVID-19.

The rearrangement links TRBV3-1 (or the pseudogene TRBV3-2) to TRBJ2-7; the match to TRBD2 covers 7 bases. With V trimmed by 4 bases and J by 1 base, 7 bases remained unmatched. CDR3 length: 15 residues. Germline CDR1 LGHDT, CDR2 YNNKEL (reference sequence). The CDR3 DNA reads TGTGCCAGCAGCCCCGGACTAGGAGTTTCCTACGAGCAGTACTTC. Translated, it gives CASSPGLGVSYEQYF.

The chain joins TRBV5-8 to TRBJ2-2; 11 bases map to TRBD2. V lost 3 bases, J lost 5 bases, and 9 bases stayed unmatched. The germline gives CDR1 SGHTS, CDR2 YDEGEE. The CDR3 contains 17 residues. The CDR3 spells CASSSAMTSGATGELFF. DNA of the CDR3: TGTGCCAGCAGCTCGGCCATGACTAGCGGGGCGACCGGGGAGCTGTTTTTT. The complete variable domain, with remaining parts taken from reference TRBV5-8 and TRBJ2-2, reads EAGVTQSPTHLIKTRGQQATLRCSPISGHTSVYWYQQALGLGLQFLLWYDEGEERNRGNFPPRFSGRQFPNYSSELNVNALELEDSALYLCASSSAMTSGATGELFFGEGSRLTVL.

The chain employs TRBV6-6 and TRBJ1-1; the match to TRBD1 covers 8 bases. V trimming: 8 bases; J trimming: 3 bases; junction bases outside the gene matches: 8. This CDR3 has 14 residues. Germline CDR1 MNHNY, CDR2 SVGAGI (reference sequence). CDR3 sequence reads: CASGSDRVYTEAFF. The CDR3 DNA reads as TGTGCCAGCGGTTCGGACAGGGTATACACTGAAGCTTTCTTT.

This sequence joins TRBV3-1 (or the pseudogene TRBV3-2) and TRBJ2-5, with 8 bases lining up with TRBD2. The CDR3 is 14 amino acids. The germline gives CDR1 LGHDT, CDR2 YNNKEL (reference sequence). V lost 8 bases to trimming and J lost 2 bases; unmatched junction nucleotides: 7. CDR3 sequence reads: CASGSRGGQETQYF. The CDR3 DNA follows: TGTGCCAGCGGCTCCCGGGGGGGGCAAGAGACCCAGTACTTC.

This chain's CDR3 is CASSLEAGAESTDTQYF. The CDR3 bases are TGCGCCAGCAGCTTGGAGGCAGGGGCTGAAAGCACAGATACGCAGTATTTT. This chain joins TRBV5-1 and TRBJ2-3; D possibly corresponds to TRBD1 (6 bases). Germline assignment: CDR1 SGHRS and CDR2 YFSETQ. The CDR3 extends over 17 amino acids. V was shortened by 0 bases and J by 0 bases, with 14 bases between the two germline ends.

The CDR3 DNA reads as TGTGCCAGCAGCGTAGCTGGGGAGAGCTATGGCTACACCTTC. It is translated as CASSVAGESYGYTF. V gene TRBV9 combines with J gene TRBJ1-2; D gene unclear. The germline V and J ends were trimmed by 0 bases and 4 bases, with 10 bases remaining between them. CDR1 and CDR2 (germline): SGDLS, YYNGEE. This CDR3 has 14 residues.

The chain has TRBV7-8 and TRBJ1-2, with D hard to call. Germline values: CDR1 SGHVS, CDR2 FQNEAQ. Trimming cost V 5 bases and J 5 bases, with 12 bases left between them. This CDR3 is built from 13 residues. The CDR3 DNA follows: TGTGCCAGCAGCCGAGGACGGAGTTATGGCTACACCTTC. This gives the protein CASSRGRSYGYTF.

This rearrangement joins TRBV27 to TRBJ2-7, with 7 bases lining up with TRBD2. Per germline, CDR1 MNHEY and CDR2 SMNVEV (reference sequence). The CDR3 runs 23 residues. J was trimmed by 3 bases and V by 5 bases; bases with no gene match: 34. CDR3 protein: CASSPTGGSWNTLVNSLFYEQYF. The CDR3 DNA reads as TGTGCCAGCAGTCCCACCGGCGGGAGTTGGAATACCCTGGTAAATAGTCTTTTCTACGAGCAGTACTTC.

The rearrangement links TRBV24-1 to TRBJ2-3, with TRBD2 matching over 11 bases. The length of the CDR3 is 17 residues. Per germline, CDR1 KGHDR and CDR2 SFDVKD. Trimming cost V 5 bases and J 3 bases; bases outside gene matches: 9. The CDR3 DNA follows: TGTGCCACCAGTGCGTCTAGCGGGGGGCCGCTGACAGATACGCAGTATTTT. The encoded protein is CATSASSGGPLTDTQYF.

V usage is TRBV2 and J usage is TRBJ1-6; 9 bases agree with TRBD1. Per germline, CDR1 SNHLY and CDR2 FYNNEI. CDR3 length equals 14 residues. With V trimmed by 6 bases and J by 10 bases, 7 bases remained unmatched. CDR3 sequence (DNA): TGTGCCAGCAGGCCCGGACAGGGGATATCACCCCTCCACTTT. Protein sequence: CASRPGQGISPLHF.

This clone has only one observation. This sequence joins TRBV9 and TRBJ2-7, with TRBD1 matching over 8 bases. Germline V lookup: CDR1 SGDLS, CDR2 YYNGEE. V lost 3 bases and J lost 2; bases outside the gene matches: 10. The CDR3 sequence is 16 residues long. The CDR3 spells CASSAAPGQGPYEQYF. In nucleotides, the CDR3 is TGTGCCAGCAGCGCCGCCCCCGGACAGGGACCCTACGAGCAGTACTTC.

The chain recombines TRBV5-1 with TRBJ2-7; TRBD2 aligns across 7 bases. Looked up from germline, CDR1 is SGHRS and CDR2 is YFSETQ. The length of the CDR3 is 17 residues. The ends lost 0 bases at V and 2 bases at J; junction bases unmatched: 11. CDR3 DNA sequence: TGCGCCAGCAGCTTGGCCATTGGAGCGGGGCCCCCCTACGAGCAGTACTTC. Its translation: CASSLAIGAGPPYEQYF. Looking up the rest from reference TRBV5-1 and TRBJ2-7 gives the full variable domain: KAGVTQTPRYLIKTRGQQVTLSCSPISGHRSVSWYQQTPGQGLQFLFEYFSETQRNKGNFPGRFSGRQFSNSRSEMNVSTLELGDSALYLCASSLAIGAGPPYEQYFGPGTRLTVT.

This clone was observed a handful of times. J is TRBJ1-3 and V is TRBV6-5, with D unresolved. The germline V gene has CDR1 MNHEY and CDR2 SVGAGI. The germline V and J ends were trimmed by 6 bases and 0 bases, with 6 bases remaining between them. CDR3 length: 13 amino acids. CDR3 sequence reads: CASSLASGNTIYF. CDR3 bases: TGTGCCAGCAGCCTGGCCTCTGGAAACACCATATATTTT.

The chain employs TRBV5-4 and TRBJ2-7; 8 bases match TRBD1. The V and J ends lost 0 bases and 3 bases, in that order; junction bases with no gene match: 5. The CDR3 has 15 amino acids. Germline loops: CDR1 SGHNT, CDR2 YYREEE (reference sequence). The CDR3 region has the DNA TGTGCCAGCAGCTTGGCCCCGGGACAGGACTACGAGCAGTACTTC. It codes for CASSLAPGQDYEQYF.

The CDR3, as DNA: TGTGCCAGCAGCTTTTCGGGACAGTTCTACGAGCAGTACTTC. This gives the protein CASSFSGQFYEQYF. The chain couples TRBV11-2 to TRBJ2-7; 7 bases align to TRBD1. The CDR3 is 14 residues long. Unmatched junction bases numbered 5, after V lost 3 bases and J lost 3 bases. In germline, CDR1 is SGHAT, CDR2 FQNNGV.

The V gene is TRBV28, the J gene TRBJ1-2; a weak D match, TRBD1 (5 bases). CDR1 and CDR2 from the germline V gene are MDHEN and SYDVKM. Trimming stripped 4 bases from V and 4 bases from J, with 22 bases between. This CDR3 region has 17 residues. In DNA, the CDR3 is TGTGCCAGCAGTTATTCCACGGGGGTCGCCGGCGGCTATGGCTACACCTTC. Encoded protein: CASSYSTGVAGGYGYTF.

Sample share makes this clone medium-sized (0.01 to 0.1%). This specimen includes other DNA sequences encoding the same CDR3. The chain is built from TRBV27 and TRBJ1-4, with a possible D match to TRBD1 (6 bases). V lost 0 bases and J lost 4, with 9 bases in between. Germline assignment: CDR1 MNHEY and CDR2 SMNVEV (reference sequence). This CDR3 contains 15 residues. CDR3 region: CASSLSGGNNEKLFF. CDR3 DNA sequence: TGTGCCAGCAGTTTATCAGGGGGAAATAATGAAAAACTGTTTTTT.

This chain uses TRBV3-1 (or the pseudogene TRBV3-2) with TRBJ2-1; 7 bases align to TRBD1. Trimming at V came to 4 bases and at J to 5 bases, leaving 5 bases not matched to a gene. Germline V gene lookup returns CDR1 LGHDT and CDR2 YNNKEL (reference sequence). This CDR3 has 14 residues. The CDR3 region is CASSRQGQHNEQFF. DNA of the CDR3: TGTGCCAGCAGCCGACAGGGTCAACACAATGAGCAGTTCTTC.

The chain links TRBV12-3 or TRBV12-4 to TRBJ1-2; D uncertain. The CDR3 is 12 residues long. V was pared by 8 bases and J by 7 bases, with 14 bases between. For the CDR3, the DNA is TGTGCCAGCCCGAACGGGGAGGGTGGCTACACCTTC. This codes for CASPNGEGGYTF.

V and J are TRBV3-1 (or the pseudogene TRBV3-2) and TRBJ2-3; 11 nucleotides match TRBD2. Trimming cost V 1 base and J 1 base; bases outside gene matches: 4. CDR3 length equals 17 residues. Germline CDR1 reads LGHDT; CDR2 reads YNNKEL (reference sequence). CDR3 sequence (DNA): TGTGCCAGCAGCCAAGGTACTAGCGGGGGCCGCACAGATACGCAGTATTTT. Encoded protein: CASSQGTSGGRTDTQYF.

The J gene is TRBJ2-5, the V gene TRBV20-1, with D unresolved. Germline V gives CDR1 DFQATT, CDR2 SNEGSKA (reference sequence). This CDR3 has 11 residues. Trimming took off 4 bases at V and 2 bases at J, with 5 bases between the two ends. The CDR3 loop reads CSATLQETQYF. The DNA of the CDR3 is TGCAGTGCTACACTACAAGAGACCCAGTACTTC.

This chain joins TRBV28 and TRBJ1-5; no firm D call. The CDR3 loop spans 16 amino acids. CDR1 is MDHEN, CDR2 SYDVKM, per germline. V lost 8 bases, J lost 0 bases, and 17 bases lay in between. CDR3 nucleotide sequence: TGTGCCAGCTCCCCCGGGCGGGCATATAGCAATCAGCCCCAGCATTTT. Protein sequence: CASSPGRAYSNQPQHF.

The rearrangement joins TRBV28 to TRBJ1-5; D call uncertain. The V end was cut by 7 bases, the J end by 3 bases, with 13 bases between. The V gene's germline CDR1 is MDHEN and CDR2 SYDVKM. This CDR3 has 14 amino acids. The CDR3 coding sequence is TGTGCCAGCACCCCCGGCAGGTCCAATCAGCCCCAGCATTTT. Translated, it gives CASTPGRSNQPQHF. Using reference TRBV28 and TRBJ1-5 for the parts outside the CDR3, the full variable domain is DVKVTQSSRYLVKRTGEKVFLECVQDMDHENMFWYRQDPGLGLRLIYFSYDVKMKEKGDIPEGYSVSREKKERFSLILESASTNQTSMYLCASTPGRSNQPQHFGDGTRLSIL.

This clone came up once. V is TRBV18 and J is TRBJ1-3; the D is unclear. V was cut by 2 bases and J by 0 bases, with 11 bases left in between. CDR3 length: 16 amino acids. Per the germline V gene, CDR1 is KGHSH and CDR2 is LQKENI. DNA of the CDR3: TGTGCCAGCTCACCATTCCCAGCAGGCTCTGGAAACACCATATATTTT. Translation gives CASSPFPAGSGNTIYF.